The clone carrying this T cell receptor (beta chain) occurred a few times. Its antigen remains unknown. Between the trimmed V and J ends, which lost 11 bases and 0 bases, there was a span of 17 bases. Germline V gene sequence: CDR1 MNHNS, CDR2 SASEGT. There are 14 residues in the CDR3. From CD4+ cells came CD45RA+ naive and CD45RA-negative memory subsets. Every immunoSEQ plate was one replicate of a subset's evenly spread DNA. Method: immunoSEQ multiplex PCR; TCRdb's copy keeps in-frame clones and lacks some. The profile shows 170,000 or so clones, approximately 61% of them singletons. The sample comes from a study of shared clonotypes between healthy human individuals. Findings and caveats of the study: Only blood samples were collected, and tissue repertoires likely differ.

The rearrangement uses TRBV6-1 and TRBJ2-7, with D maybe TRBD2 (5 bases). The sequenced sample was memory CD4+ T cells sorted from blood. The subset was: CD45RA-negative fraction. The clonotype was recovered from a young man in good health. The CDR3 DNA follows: TGTGCCTTTTTCGGCGGGCCGCCCTCCTACGAGCAGTACTTC. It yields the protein CAFFGGPPSYEQYF.